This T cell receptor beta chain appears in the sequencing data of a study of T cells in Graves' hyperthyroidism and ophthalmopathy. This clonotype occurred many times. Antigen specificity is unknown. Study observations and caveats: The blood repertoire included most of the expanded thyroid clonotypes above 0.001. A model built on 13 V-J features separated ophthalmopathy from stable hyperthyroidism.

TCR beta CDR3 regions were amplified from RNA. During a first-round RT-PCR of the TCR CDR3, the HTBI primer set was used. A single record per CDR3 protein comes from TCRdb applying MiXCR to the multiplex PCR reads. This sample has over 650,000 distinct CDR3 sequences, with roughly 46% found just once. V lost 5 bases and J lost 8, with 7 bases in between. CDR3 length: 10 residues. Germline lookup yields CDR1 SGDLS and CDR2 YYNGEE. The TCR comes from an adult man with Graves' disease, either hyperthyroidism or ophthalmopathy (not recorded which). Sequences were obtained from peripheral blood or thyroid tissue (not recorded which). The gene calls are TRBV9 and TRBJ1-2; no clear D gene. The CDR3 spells CASSGSGYTF. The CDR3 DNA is TGTGCCAGCAGTGGTAGCGGCTACACCTTC. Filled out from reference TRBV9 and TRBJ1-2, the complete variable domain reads DSGVTQTPKHLITATGQRVTLRCSPRSGDLSVYWYQQSLDQGLQFLIQYYNGEERAKGNILERFSAQQFPDLHSELNLSSLELGDSALYFCASSGSGYTFGSGTRLTVV.